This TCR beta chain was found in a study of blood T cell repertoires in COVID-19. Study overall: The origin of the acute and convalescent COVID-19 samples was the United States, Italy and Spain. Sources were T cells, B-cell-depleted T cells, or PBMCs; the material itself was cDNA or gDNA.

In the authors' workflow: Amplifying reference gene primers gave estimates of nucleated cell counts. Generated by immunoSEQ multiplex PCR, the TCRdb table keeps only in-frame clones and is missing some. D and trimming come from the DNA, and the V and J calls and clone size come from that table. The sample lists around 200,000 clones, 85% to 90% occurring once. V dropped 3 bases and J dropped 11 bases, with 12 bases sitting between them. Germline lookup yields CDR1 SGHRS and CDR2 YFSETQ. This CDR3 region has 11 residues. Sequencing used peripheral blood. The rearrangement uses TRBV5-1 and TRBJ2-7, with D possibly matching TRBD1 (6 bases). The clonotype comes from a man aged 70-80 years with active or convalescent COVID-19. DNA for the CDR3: TGCGCCAGCAGCTCAGGACAGACGAAGTACTTC. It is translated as CASSSGQTKYF.